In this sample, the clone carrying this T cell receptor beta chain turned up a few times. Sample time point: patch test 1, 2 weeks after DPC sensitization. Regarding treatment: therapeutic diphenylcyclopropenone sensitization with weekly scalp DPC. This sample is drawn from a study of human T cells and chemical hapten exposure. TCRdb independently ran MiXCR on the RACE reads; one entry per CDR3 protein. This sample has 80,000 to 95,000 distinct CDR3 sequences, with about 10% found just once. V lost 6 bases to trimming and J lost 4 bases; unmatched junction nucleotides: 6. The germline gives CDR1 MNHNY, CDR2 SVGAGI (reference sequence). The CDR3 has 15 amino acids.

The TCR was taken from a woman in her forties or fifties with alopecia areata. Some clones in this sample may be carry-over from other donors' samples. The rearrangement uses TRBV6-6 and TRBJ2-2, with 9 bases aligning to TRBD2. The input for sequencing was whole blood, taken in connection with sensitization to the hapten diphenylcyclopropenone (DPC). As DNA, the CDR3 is TGTGCCAGCAGGCGGACTAGCGACCCCACCGGGGAGCTGTTTTTT. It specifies CASRRTSDPTGELFF.